Following are 28 T cell receptor beta chains from one sample sequenced in a study of blood T cell repertoires in COVID-19. Produced via immunoSEQ multiplex PCR; TCRdb's table is partial and in-frame only. The sample lists 200,000 to 250,000 clones; around 83% were seen once. The sequenced sample consisted of peripheral blood. The receptors were sampled from a woman between 45 and 60 years old with COVID-19, enrolled during active disease.

This chain links TRBV12-3 or TRBV12-4 with TRBJ2-7, with 10 nucleotides matching TRBD1. Trimming removed 6 bases from V and 8 bases from J; junction bases left unmatched: 7. The CDR3 is made up of 13 amino acids. Written as DNA, the CDR3 is TGTGCCAGCAGACCGGGACAGGGGAGGCAGCAGTACTTC. It encodes CASRPGQGRQQYF.

This clone has at least ten counts. This chain connects TRBV14 to TRBJ1-2, with unresolved D. The CDR3 runs 13 residues. CDR1 SGHDN and CDR2 FVKESK come from the germline V gene. With 2 bases removed from V and 5 bases from J, the gap between germline ends came to 9 bases. CDR3 region: CASSQTAGYGYTF. Written as DNA, the CDR3 is TGTGCCAGCAGCCAAACAGCCGGTTATGGCTACACCTTC.

The chain joins TRBV28 to TRBJ2-7; tentative D call: TRBD1 (7 bases). The ends were cut back, 3 bases at V and 0 bases at J, with 12 bases in the middle. Germline CDR1 and CDR2: MDHEN and SYDVKM. The CDR3 has 15 amino acids. CDR3 residues: CASSLAGQPSYEQYV. The CDR3 DNA sequence: TGTGCCAGCAGTTTGGCGGGACAGCCCTCCTACGAGCAGTACGTC.

The V gene is TRBV19, the J gene TRBJ2-3; perhaps TRBD1 as D (6 bases). Germline CDR1 reads LNHDA; CDR2 reads SQIVND (reference sequence). Trimming took 6 bases from V and 1 from J, leaving 11 bases between them. The CDR3 covers 14 residues. CDR3 sequence reads: CASSYRAGTDTQYF. The CDR3 nucleotides read TGTGCCAGTAGCTACAGGGCGGGCACAGATACGCAGTATTTT.

V is TRBV28 and J is TRBJ1-6, with D unresolved. The germline V and J ends were trimmed by 4 bases and 8 bases, with 12 bases remaining between them. CDR3 length equals 14 residues. Looked up from germline, CDR1 is MDHEN and CDR2 is SYDVKM. CDR3 residues: CASSSLRAYSPLHF. In nucleotides, the CDR3 is TGTGCCAGCAGTTCCCTGCGGGCCTATTCACCCCTCCACTTT.

The chain combines TRBV12-3 or TRBV12-4 with TRBJ2-1, with 8 bases identical to TRBD2. The CDR3 runs 13 residues. V gave up 6 bases and J gave up 8 bases; unmatched junction bases: 6. The DNA of the CDR3 is TGTGCCAGCAGCCGGGGGGGCCGAGATGAGCAGTTCTTC. Amino acids: CASSRGGRDEQFF.

The genes are TRBV19 and TRBJ2-7, with 8 bases that match TRBD1. This CDR3 spans 12 amino acids. Germline CDR1 is LNHDA and CDR2 is SQIVND (reference sequence). With 8 bases clipped from V and 4 bases from J, the junction kept 4 bases outside the gene matches. This CDR3 reads CASGDRLYEQYF. DNA of the CDR3: TGTGCCAGTGGGGACAGGCTGTACGAGCAGTACTTC.

The rearrangement joins TRBV14 to TRBJ2-3; 9 bases map to TRBD2. The trim removed 4 bases at V and 4 bases at J, leaving 3 bases unmatched. CDR3 length: 14 amino acids. The V gene's germline CDR1 is SGHDN and CDR2 FVKESK. This CDR3 reads CASSRGGASDTQYF. The DNA of the CDR3 is TGTGCCAGCAGCCGCGGGGGGGCGTCAGATACGCAGTATTTT.

This CDR3 is CASSPHLSIDRGLYNEQFF. CDR3 sequence (DNA): TGTGCCAGCAGTCCTCATTTGAGTATAGACAGGGGGCTATACAATGAGCAGTTCTTC. The chain couples TRBV28 to TRBJ2-1; 10 bases agree with TRBD1. V trimming: 5 bases; J trimming: 4 bases; junction bases outside the gene matches: 17. The germline V gene has CDR1 MDHEN and CDR2 SYDVKM. The CDR3 runs to 19 residues. The entire variable domain, with the rest obtained from reference TRBV28 and TRBJ2-1, is as follows: DVKVTQSSRYLVKRTGEKVFLECVQDMDHENMFWYRQDPGLGLRLIYFSYDVKMKEKGDIPEGYSVSREKKERFSLILESASTNQTSMYLCASSPHLSIDRGLYNEQFFGPGTRLTVL.

J is TRBJ2-7 and V is TRBV6-5; weak D call: TRBD2 (7 bases). The V and J ends lost 8 bases and 3 bases respectively, with 14 bases between them. CDR1 and CDR2 (germline): MNHEY, SVGAGI. The CDR3 totals 13 residues. The chain's CDR3 is CASLGGAGYEQYF. The DNA for the CDR3 is TGTGCCAGCTTGGGGGGGGCGGGCTACGAGCAGTACTTC.

This clone was observed once. The chain's CDR3 is CASSLGGGGSYEQYF. CDR3 coding DNA: TGCGCCAGCAGCTTGGGGGGCGGAGGGTCCTACGAGCAGTACTTC. The V and J genes are TRBV5-1 and TRBJ2-7; D is perhaps TRBD2 (6 bases). This CDR3 spans 15 amino acids. Looked up from germline, CDR1 is SGHRS and CDR2 is YFSETQ. The V and J ends lost 0 bases and 1 base respectively, with 11 bases between them.

This chain uses TRBV12-2 with TRBJ2-7; the table calls TRBD2, which could not be checked here. TRBV12-2 constitutes a pseudogene. There are 16 residues in the CDR3. CDR3 bases: TGTGCAAGTCGCCTGGCGAAAGCGGGGGGGCCTGGGGAGCAGTACGTC. This encodes CASRLAKAGGPGEQYV.

The chain employs TRBV27 and TRBJ2-3, with TRBD2 matching over 9 bases. Germline CDR1 MNHEY, CDR2 SMNVEV (reference sequence). The J segment lost 5 bases and the V segment lost 0 bases, leaving 6 bases of the junction unmatched. This CDR3 is built from 16 residues. CDR3 in amino acids: CASSLSLRGGRDTQYF. CDR3 sequence (DNA): TGTGCCAGCAGTTTATCGCTGCGGGGGGGCCGAGATACGCAGTATTTT.

This rearrangement joins TRBV4-3 to TRBJ1-3; no firm D call. Deletions cut 0 bases from V and 0 bases from J, with 6 bases between. Germline loops: CDR1 LGHNA, CDR2 YSLEER. The CDR3 contains 15 residues. Here the CDR3 reads CASSQDRSSGNTIYF. CDR3 sequence (DNA): TGCGCCAGCAGCCAAGACCGTTCCTCTGGAAACACCATATATTTT.

A single count supports this clone. The genes are TRBV7-2 and TRBJ1-4, with 7 positions matching TRBD1. This CDR3 is 19 amino acids long. V lost 5 bases and J lost 0; bases outside the gene matches: 15. CDR1 SGHTA and CDR2 FQGNSA come from the germline V gene. CDR3 loop: CASSPGDSRISATNEKLFF. CDR3 in DNA: TGTGCCAGCAGCCCAGGGGACAGCCGGATATCTGCAACTAATGAAAAACTGTTTTTT.

The chain joins TRBV12-3 or TRBV12-4 to TRBJ1-1; possibly TRBD1 for D (5 bases). The CDR3 is 13 amino acids. Trimming took 4 bases from V and 8 from J, leaving 14 bases between them. CDR3: CASSSIRAGEAFF. The DNA of the CDR3 is TGTGCCAGCAGTTCCATCAGGGCCGGAGAAGCTTTCTTT.

The chain couples TRBV5-6 to TRBJ1-2, with a weak D call TRBD1 (5 bases). This CDR3 spans 13 amino acids. Trimming stripped 2 bases from V and 4 bases from J, with 9 bases between. Germline V gene lookup returns CDR1 SGHDT and CDR2 YYEEEE. The DNA of the CDR3 is TGTGCCAGCAGCTTAAGGGGCTTCTATGGCTACACCTTC. As protein: CASSLRGFYGYTF.

This rearrangement joins TRBV30 to TRBJ1-6; 9 nucleotides align to TRBD1. V shed 4 bases, J shed 10 bases, and the junction held 5 bases outside the gene matches. The CDR3 loop spans 13 amino acids. The V gene's germline CDR1 is GTSNPN and CDR2 SVGIG (reference sequence). The CDR3 DNA reads as TGTGCCTGGACTCGGGACAGGGCCTCACCCCTCCACTTT. Translated: CAWTRDRASPLHF.

This chain joins TRBV6-5 and TRBJ1-6; TRBD1 is a possible D gene (5 bases). From germline, CDR1 is MNHEY and CDR2 SVGAGI. Deletions cut 6 bases from V and 6 bases from J, with 6 bases between. This CDR3 is 12 amino acids long. As DNA, the CDR3 is TGTGCCAGCAGGACAGTTAATTCACCCCTCCACTTT. Protein sequence: CASRTVNSPLHF.

The CDR3 nucleotides are TGTGCCAGCAGTTTTAGATCCTGGTACACAGATACGCAGTATTTT. This encodes CASSFRSWYTDTQYF. The chain links TRBV28 to TRBJ2-3, with D hard to call. The CDR3 is 15 residues long. Trimming took off 3 bases at V and 2 bases at J, with 12 bases between the two ends. Germline V CDR1 and CDR2: MDHEN, SYDVKM.

The CDR3 DNA sequence: TGTGCCAGAACCCGGGACTATCTAGGGAATGAGCAGTTCTTC. As protein: CARTRDYLGNEQFF. This chain uses TRBV2 with TRBJ2-1; 7 bases agree with TRBD2. From germline, CDR1 is SNHLY and CDR2 FYNNEI. The V and J ends lost 9 bases and 7 bases, in that order; junction bases with no gene match: 12. This CDR3 has 14 amino acids.

This clone was observed a few times. J is TRBJ1-5 and V is TRBV7-8, with D maybe TRBD1 (6 bases). This CDR3 region has 14 residues. The ends were cut back, 1 base at V and 6 bases at J, with 10 bases in the middle. From germline, CDR1 is SGHVS and CDR2 FQNEAQ. The CDR3 spells CASSLGGLGQPQHF. CDR3 sequence (DNA): TGTGCCAGCAGCTTAGGGGGGCTGGGTCAGCCCCAGCATTTT.

The V call is TRBV2, the J call TRBJ2-3; TRBD1 agrees at 11 bases. The CDR3 contains 13 residues. CDR1 SNHLY and CDR2 FYNNEI come from the germline V gene. After removal of 11 bases from V and 1 base from J, the junction contained 2 bases not matched to a gene. The CDR3 reads CAGQGAGTDTQYF. The CDR3 DNA is TGTGCCGGACAGGGGGCTGGCACAGATACGCAGTATTTT.

J is TRBJ1-1 and V is TRBV18, with D possibly TRBD1 on 5 matching bases. The CDR3 consists of 14 residues. CDR1 and CDR2 (germline): KGHSH, LQKENI. Trimming removed 3 bases from V and 0 bases from J, with 8 bases in between. CDR3 coding DNA: TGTGCCAGCTCACCCGGGGGGATGAACACTGAAGCTTTCTTT. Translating it yields CASSPGGMNTEAFF.

Comments on this clone: Here the CDR3 omits its conserved ending phenylalanine or tryptophan, so a read error is the likely source. The DNA is omitted, as the CDR3 cannot be located on it reliably, and the CDR3 follows TCRdb's listing. The chain carries TRBV15 and TRBJ1-2. The CDR3 comprises 13 residues, both ends counted. Germline V gives CDR1 LNHNV, CDR2 YYDKDF (reference sequence). The CDR3 protein is CATSRVGGTSRGI.

CDR3 DNA: TGCGCCAGCAGCCAAGTTAACAGGGGTGGCGGCTACACCTTC. Its translation is CASSQVNRGGGYTF. The chain employs TRBV4-1 and TRBJ1-2; 7 positions match TRBD1. The CDR3 length is 14 residues. The germline gives CDR1 MGHRA, CDR2 YSYEKL. Losses at the gene ends were 1 base for V and 8 bases for J; bases not matched to a gene: 7.

DNA for the CDR3: TGTGCCAGCTCAGCGGCGGCGCCAGCTAATGAAAAACTGTTTTTT. This translates into CASSAAAPANEKLFF. This chain joins TRBV18 and TRBJ1-4; the D is unclear. CDR3 length: 15 amino acids. V lost 5 bases to trimming and J lost 3 bases, with 13 bases between them. In germline, CDR1 is KGHSH, CDR2 LQKENI. The entire variable domain, with the rest obtained from reference TRBV18 and TRBJ1-4, is as follows: NAGVMQNPRHLVRRRGQEARLRCSPMKGHSHVYWYRQLPEEGLKFMVYLQKENIIDESGMPKERFSAEFPKEGPSILRIQQVVRGDSAAYFCASSAAAPANEKLFFGSGTQLSVL.

The V and J genes are TRBV28 and TRBJ1-1; D is ambiguous. The CDR3 length is 16 residues. Trimming took 2 bases from V and 2 from J, leaving 15 bases between them. In germline, CDR1 is MDHEN, CDR2 SYDVKM. The CDR3 protein is CASSLTTPGSNTEAFF. CDR3 in DNA: TGTGCCAGCAGTTTAACGACCCCGGGAAGTAACACTGAAGCTTTCTTT.